The T cell receptor beta chain under discussion was sequenced for a study of blood T cell repertoires in COVID-19. For the study at large: T cells, B-cell-depleted T cells, or PBMCs supplied cDNA or gDNA.

CDR1 and CDR2 from the germline V gene are KGHSH and LQKENI. Losses at the gene ends were 3 bases for V and 8 bases for J; bases not matched to a gene: 6. CDR3 length equals 14 residues. TCRdb keeps only in-frame clones here, not all; method: immunoSEQ multiplex PCR. The table records over 200,000 clones, roughly nine tenths of them present only once. The sequencing sample was made of peripheral blood. The TCR sequence derives from a man aged 35 to 55 who had recovered from COVID-19. The gene calls are TRBV18 and TRBJ2-1; 8 positions match TRBD2. This CDR3 reads CASSPGTSIYEQFF. CDR3 coding DNA: TGTGCCAGCTCACCCGGGACTAGTATCTATGAGCAGTTCTTC.